The clone carrying this TCR beta chain has a handful of counts. This record belongs to a study of cytomegalovirus exposure and HLA in healthy donors. The study ran its PCR with 60 Vbeta and 13 Jbeta primers. Sequenced by immunoSEQ multiplex PCR; TCRdb stores in-frame clones only, minus some. The top ten clones hold about a tenth of a sample with 90,000 to 150,000 clones, roughly three fifths of them seen once. The junction had 9 bases not matched to a gene; V was cut back by 3 bases and J by 2 bases. This CDR3 has 16 residues. Germline V gene data show CDR1 as SGHVS and CDR2 as FQNEAQ. The gene calls are TRBV7-8 and TRBJ2-7, with 8 bases matching TRBD1. Input material: PBMCs. The origin of this receptor is a man between 35 and 55 years old in good health and CMV-seropositive. CDR3 sequence reads: CASSLGAGGGTYEQYF. The CDR3 region has the DNA TGTGCCAGCAGCTTGGGGGCAGGGGGCGGAACCTACGAGCAGTACTTC. Full variable domain (remainder filled in from reference TRBV7-8 and TRBJ2-7): GAGVSQSPRYKVAKRGQDVALRCDPISGHVSLFWYQQALGQGPEFLTYFQNEAQLDKSGLPSDRFFAERPEGSVSTLKIQRTQQEDSAVYLCASSLGAGGGTYEQYFGPGTRLTVT.